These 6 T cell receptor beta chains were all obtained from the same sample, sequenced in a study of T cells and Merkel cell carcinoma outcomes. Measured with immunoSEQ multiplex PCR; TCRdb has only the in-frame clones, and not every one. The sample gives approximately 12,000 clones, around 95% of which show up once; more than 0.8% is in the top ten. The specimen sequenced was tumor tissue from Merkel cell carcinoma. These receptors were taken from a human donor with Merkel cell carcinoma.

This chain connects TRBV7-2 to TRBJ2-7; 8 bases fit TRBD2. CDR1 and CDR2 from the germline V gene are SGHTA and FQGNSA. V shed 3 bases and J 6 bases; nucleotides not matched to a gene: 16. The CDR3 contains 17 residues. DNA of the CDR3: TGTGCCAGCAGCTTTCGAGGGCCGGCGGGAGGTGGCTCCGAGCAGTACTTC. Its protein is CASSFRGPAGGGSEQYF.

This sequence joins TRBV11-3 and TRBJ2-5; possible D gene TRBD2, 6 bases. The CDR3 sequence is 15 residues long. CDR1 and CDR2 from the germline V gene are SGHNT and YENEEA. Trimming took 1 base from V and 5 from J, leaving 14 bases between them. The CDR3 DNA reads TGTGCCAGCAGCTTAGGCGCTGGGGGGTTGGAGACCCAGTACTTC. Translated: CASSLGAGGLETQYF. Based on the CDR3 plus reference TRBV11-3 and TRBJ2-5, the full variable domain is EAGVVQSPRYKIIEKKQPVAFWCNPISGHNTLYWYLQNLGQGPELLIRYENEEAVDDSQLPKDRFSAERLKGVDSTLKIQPAELGDSAVYLCASSLGAGGLETQYFGPGTRLLVL.

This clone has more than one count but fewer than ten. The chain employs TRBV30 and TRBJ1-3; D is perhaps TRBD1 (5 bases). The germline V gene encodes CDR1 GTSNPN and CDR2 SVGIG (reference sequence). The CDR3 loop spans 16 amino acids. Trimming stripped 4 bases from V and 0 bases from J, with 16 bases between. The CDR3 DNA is TGTGCCTGGAAAGGGTTGAGGGGTGCCTCTGGAAACACCATATATTTT. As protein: CAWKGLRGASGNTIYF.

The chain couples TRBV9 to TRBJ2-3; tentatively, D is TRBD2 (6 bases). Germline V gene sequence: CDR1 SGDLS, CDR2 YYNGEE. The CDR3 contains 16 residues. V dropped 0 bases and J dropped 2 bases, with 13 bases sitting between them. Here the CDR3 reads CASSVEDSGYTDTQYF. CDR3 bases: TGTGCCAGCAGCGTAGAGGATAGCGGTTACACAGATACGCAGTATTTT.

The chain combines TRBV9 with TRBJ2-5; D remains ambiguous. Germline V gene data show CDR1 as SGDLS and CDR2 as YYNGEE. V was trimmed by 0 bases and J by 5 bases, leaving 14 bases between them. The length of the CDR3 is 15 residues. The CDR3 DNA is TGTGCCAGCAGCGTAGTTCTGGGCTCCCGGGAGACCCAGTACTTC. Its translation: CASSVVLGSRETQYF.

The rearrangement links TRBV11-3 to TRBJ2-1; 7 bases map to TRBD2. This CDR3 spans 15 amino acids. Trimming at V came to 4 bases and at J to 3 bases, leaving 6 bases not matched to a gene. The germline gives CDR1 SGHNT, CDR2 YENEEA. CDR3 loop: CASSSGLVIYNEQFF. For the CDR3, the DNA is TGTGCCAGCAGCTCTGGACTAGTAATCTACAATGAGCAGTTCTTC.